The 29 T cell receptor beta chains below come from one sample, sequenced in a study of blood T cell repertoires in COVID-19. TCRdb keeps only in-frame clones here, not all; method: immunoSEQ multiplex PCR. Of 250,000 or so clones detected, about 85% appear once; the ten largest clones hold less than 14%. Material: PBMCs or T cells enriched from blood (not recorded which). These receptors originate from a man in his thirties or forties who had recovered from COVID-19.

The chain couples TRBV18 to TRBJ2-1; the match to TRBD2 covers 8 bases. The CDR3 extends over 19 amino acids. The germline gives CDR1 KGHSH, CDR2 LQKENI. V dropped 3 bases and J dropped 5; count of bases not matched to a gene: 18. CDR3 residues: CASSPPKGREDSLNNEQFF. As DNA, the CDR3 is TGTGCCAGCTCACCCCCCAAAGGGCGGGAGGACTCGCTTAACAATGAGCAGTTCTTC.

CDR3 in amino acids: CASSSGTGNTIYF. As DNA, the CDR3 is TGTGCCAGCAGTTCCGGGACAGGAAACACCATATATTTT. The V and J genes are TRBV12-3 or TRBV12-4 and TRBJ1-3; weak D call: TRBD1 (6 bases). CDR3 length: 13 residues. The V end lost 4 bases, the J end lost 4 bases, and 8 bases lay between the germline ends.

The chain is built from TRBV5-5 and TRBJ1-2; D gene uncertain. The V end lost 7 bases, the J end lost 7 bases, and 17 bases lay between the germline ends. There are 13 residues in the CDR3. The germline V gene encodes CDR1 SGHKS and CDR2 YYEKEE (reference sequence). CDR3 amino acids: CASGIQSAAGYTF. CDR3 DNA: TGTGCCAGCGGAATACAATCGGCGGCTGGCTACACCTTC.

The chain couples TRBV6-2 or TRBV6-3 to TRBJ1-3, with D possibly being TRBD1 (6 bases). Trimming cost V 2 bases and J 9 bases, with 11 bases left between them. This CDR3 is built from 13 residues. The germline V gene encodes CDR1 MNHEY and CDR2 SVGEGT. The CDR3 nucleotides are TGTGCCAGCAGTTACCCCGACAGGCGCACCATATATTTT. Its protein product is CASSYPDRRTIYF.

This clone was seen only once. The CDR3 loop is CASSPGTVGEGGYTF. CDR3 DNA sequence: TGTGCCAGCAGCCCTGGGACAGTGGGGGAAGGCGGCTACACCTTC. The chain combines TRBV4-2 with TRBJ1-2; the match to TRBD1 covers 7 bases. CDR3 size: 15 residues. The J segment lost 8 bases and the V segment lost 4 bases, leaving 13 bases of the junction unmatched. The germline V gene encodes CDR1 LGHNA and CDR2 YNFKEQ.

This clone was seen only once. The chain employs TRBV10-3 and TRBJ2-1, with a tentative D call TRBD2 (5 bases). V lost 0 bases and J lost 4, with 7 bases in between. The CDR3 has 14 amino acids. Germline V lookup: CDR1 ENHRY, CDR2 SYGVKD. CDR3 sequence: CAISESGSYNEQFF. The CDR3 DNA is TGTGCCATCAGTGAGTCGGGGAGTTACAATGAGCAGTTCTTC.

This clone was picked up a small number of times. The CDR3 reads CASSLVEGTGGYTF. The CDR3, as DNA: TGTGCCAGCAGCTTAGTGGAGGGGACAGGTGGCTACACCTTC. V and J are TRBV7-8 and TRBJ1-2, with TRBD1 identical over 8 bases. The V and J ends lost 1 base and 7 bases, in that order; junction bases with no gene match: 5. Germline lookup yields CDR1 SGHVS and CDR2 FQNEAQ. The CDR3 consists of 14 residues.

This rearrangement joins TRBV9 to TRBJ2-2; 10 bases are shared with TRBD2. Per germline, CDR1 SGDLS and CDR2 YYNGEE. The trim removed 2 bases at V and 4 bases at J, leaving 8 bases unmatched. This CDR3 has 17 amino acids. The CDR3 coding sequence is TGTGCCAGCAGCGTTGGACTAGCGGTAAGGGCCACCGGGGAGCTGTTTTTT. Amino acid sequence: CASSVGLAVRATGELFF.

The V and J genes are TRBV30 and TRBJ1-3; 9 nucleotides align to TRBD1. CDR1 is GTSNPN and CDR2 is SVGIG in the germline V gene (reference sequence). The V segment lost 3 bases and the J segment 2 bases; nucleotides outside the gene matches: 2. This CDR3 comprises 14 residues. The CDR3 DNA follows: TGTGCCTGGAGAAGACAGGGGGCTGGAAACACCATATATTTT. As protein: CAWRRQGAGNTIYF.

This clone was counted once. The chain combines TRBV9 with TRBJ1-1, with D possibly being TRBD1 (6 bases). V lost 3 bases and J lost 4, with 10 bases in between. CDR3 length equals 13 residues. Germline V lookup: CDR1 SGDLS, CDR2 YYNGEE. This chain's CDR3 is CASSGQGTTEAFF. CDR3 nucleotide sequence: TGTGCCAGCAGCGGGCAGGGGACCACTGAAGCTTTCTTT.

V is TRBV3-1 (or the pseudogene TRBV3-2) and J is TRBJ1-6, with no clear D. The CDR3 spans 18 residues. Germline loops: CDR1 LGHDT, CDR2 YNNKEL (reference sequence). V shed 4 bases and J shed 0 bases, with 16 bases lying between them. The CDR3 sequence is CASSPKMGGSSYNSPLHF. CDR3 sequence (DNA): TGTGCCAGCAGCCCAAAAATGGGCGGGAGCTCCTATAATTCACCCCTCCACTTT.

This chain links TRBV7-8 with TRBJ1-6, with 7 bases aligning to TRBD1. Germline CDR1 is SGHVS and CDR2 is FQNEAQ. CDR3 length: 20 residues. Unmatched junction bases numbered 16, after V lost 5 bases and J lost 0 bases. The CDR3 DNA follows: TGTGCCAGCAGCCTTCCAGCGGCTATACAGGGGAGCTCCTATAATTCACCCCTCCACTTT. Its translation: CASSLPAAIQGSSYNSPLHF.

V usage is TRBV14 and J usage is TRBJ2-3; D gene ambiguous. Germline V CDR1 and CDR2: SGHDN, FVKESK. The CDR3 runs 15 residues. V was trimmed by 0 bases and J by 7 bases, leaving 14 bases between them. The CDR3 loop is CASSQDWARVYTQYF. CDR3 sequence (DNA): TGTGCCAGCAGCCAAGATTGGGCGAGAGTTTATACGCAGTATTTT.

This clone was seen a single time. The chain joins TRBV5-1 to TRBJ2-3; D might be TRBD1 (6 bases). Per germline, CDR1 SGHRS and CDR2 YFSETQ. V lost 4 bases, J lost 1 base, and 13 bases lay in between. This CDR3 is 15 amino acids long. The CDR3 coding sequence is TGCGCCAGCAGCGACAGACAGGCCCGCACAGATACGCAGTATTTT. This gives the protein CASSDRQARTDTQYF.

The J gene is TRBJ1-6, the V gene TRBV3-1 (or the pseudogene TRBV3-2), with TRBD1 matching over 11 bases. This CDR3 is 15 amino acids long. V lost 0 bases, J lost 9 bases, and 1 base stayed unmatched. Looked up from germline, CDR1 is LGHDT and CDR2 is YNNKEL (reference sequence). In DNA, the CDR3 is TGTGCCAGCAGCCAAGAGGGGACAGGGGGTTCACCCCTCCACTTT. As protein: CASSQEGTGGSPLHF.

The sample holds a few counts of this clone. V and J are TRBV5-1 and TRBJ1-1, with D unresolved. The germline CDR1 and CDR2 sequences are SGHRS and YFSETQ. CDR3 size: 14 residues. The ends were cut back, 4 bases at V and 6 bases at J, with 16 bases in the middle. The CDR3 DNA reads as TGCGCCAGCAGCATGGGGTCTGGGCGACCTGAAGCTTTCTTT. Its translation: CASSMGSGRPEAFF.

This sequence joins TRBV28 and TRBJ1-2; TRBD1 matches at 9 bases. This CDR3 region has 14 residues. Germline-derived CDR1 and CDR2 are MDHEN and SYDVKM. V lost 5 bases and J lost 7; bases outside the gene matches: 8. CDR3 sequence: CASSPGQGTGGYTF. CDR3 coding DNA: TGTGCCAGCAGTCCAGGACAGGGGACGGGTGGCTACACCTTC.

This chain joins TRBV7-9 and TRBJ1-4; D possibly corresponds to TRBD1 (6 bases). The CDR3 loop spans 14 amino acids. Germline loops: CDR1 SEHNR, CDR2 FQNEAQ (reference sequence). V shed 5 bases and J shed 7 bases, with 14 bases lying between them. The CDR3 region is CASSQGMGAEKLFF. The DNA for the CDR3 is TGTGCCAGCAGCCAGGGGATGGGGGCTGAAAAACTGTTTTTT.

The rearrangement links TRBV30 to TRBJ2-7, with TRBD2 identical over 11 bases. Germline V gene lookup returns CDR1 GTSNPN and CDR2 SVGIG (reference sequence). The CDR3 is made up of 14 amino acids. After removal of 5 bases from V and 5 bases from J, the junction contained 8 bases not matched to a gene. The CDR3 here is CAWSLAGGSDEQYF. DNA for the CDR3: TGTGCCTGGTCCCTAGCGGGGGGTTCCGACGAGCAGTACTTC.

This sequence joins TRBV11-2 and TRBJ1-3, with 9 bases fitting TRBD1. Germline CDR1 and CDR2: SGHAT and FQNNGV. Trimming took 7 bases from V and 0 from J; bases not matched to a gene: 4. The CDR3 has 15 residues. Here the CDR3 DNA reads TGTGCCAGCACGGGACAGGGTCGCTCTGGAAACACCATATATTTT. This gives the protein CASTGQGRSGNTIYF.

The chain is built from TRBV24-1 and TRBJ1-6; D possibly corresponds to TRBD1 (5 bases). The V gene's germline CDR1 is KGHDR and CDR2 SFDVKD. With 9 bases removed from V and 10 bases from J, the gap between germline ends came to 15 bases. CDR3 length equals 13 residues. CDR3 region: CATRQGLESPLHF. The CDR3 DNA sequence: TGTGCCACCCGGCAGGGCTTGGAATCACCCCTCCACTTT.

The rearrangement uses TRBV2 and TRBJ2-1; D may be TRBD2 (5 bases). The CDR3 length is 13 residues. Germline V CDR1 and CDR2: SNHLY, FYNNEI. Between the trimmed V and J ends, which lost 6 bases and 10 bases, there was a span of 16 bases. This chain's CDR3 is CASRASSYWEQFF. The DNA of the CDR3 is TGTGCCAGCAGGGCTAGCAGTTACTGGGAGCAGTTCTTC.

The chain employs TRBV21-1 and TRBJ2-3; the DNA was not used to check the table's D call, TRBD2. TRBV21-1 is tagged as a pseudogene. The CDR3 contains 18 residues. The CDR3 DNA reads TGTGCCAGCAGCCCACGACGGCTTGGGGGGGCCTTCACAGATACGCAGTATTTT. It codes for CASSPRRLGGAFTDTQYF.

The J gene is TRBJ1-3, the V gene TRBV2; unclear D gene. V was cut by 4 bases and J by 1 base, with 14 bases left in between. The CDR3 spans 16 residues. CDR1 and CDR2 from the germline V gene are SNHLY and FYNNEI. The CDR3 region is CASSGSRGKSGNTIYF. CDR3 nucleotide sequence: TGTGCCAGCAGTGGTTCCCGGGGTAAATCTGGAAACACCATATATTTT.

The chain combines TRBV28 with TRBJ2-7; 8 positions agree with TRBD1. Germline CDR1 and CDR2: MDHEN and SYDVKM. V shed 3 bases and J 2 bases; nucleotides not matched to a gene: 6. The CDR3 runs 15 residues. The CDR3 nucleotides are TGTGCCAGCAGTTTGCCAGGGGGCGCGGCCTACGAGCAGTACTTC. It encodes CASSLPGGAAYEQYF.

This rearrangement joins TRBV10-3 to TRBJ2-3; weak D call: TRBD2 (5 bases). Germline V lookup: CDR1 ENHRY, CDR2 SYGVKD. This CDR3 region has 14 residues. V lost 10 bases and J 1 base, leaving 15 bases between the germline ends. The CDR3 sequence is CATDASPGTDTQYF. The CDR3, as DNA: TGTGCCACTGATGCTAGCCCAGGCACAGATACGCAGTATTTT.

This clone was seen only once. The genes are TRBV18 and TRBJ2-1; 8 bases match TRBD1. In germline, CDR1 is KGHSH, CDR2 LQKENI. The CDR3 covers 16 residues. V shed 6 bases and J 5 bases; nucleotides not matched to a gene: 12. The CDR3: CASSKAKQGVHNEQFF. The CDR3 DNA is TGTGCCAGCTCTAAGGCGAAACAGGGGGTGCACAATGAGCAGTTCTTC. The variable domain in full, completed from reference TRBV18 and TRBJ2-1, reads NAGVMQNPRHLVRRRGQEARLRCSPMKGHSHVYWYRQLPEEGLKFMVYLQKENIIDESGMPKERFSAEFPKEGPSILRIQQVVRGDSAAYFCASSKAKQGVHNEQFFGPGTRLTVL.

This sequence joins TRBV15 and TRBJ2-7, with TRBD1 matching 7 bases. CDR3 size: 16 residues. V lost 0 bases and J lost 4; bases outside the gene matches: 9. The germline V gene encodes CDR1 LNHNV and CDR2 YYDKDF (reference sequence). The CDR3 loop is CATSRDAGQAFYEQYF. In DNA form, the CDR3 reads TGTGCCACCAGCAGAGATGCCGGACAGGCCTTTTACGAGCAGTACTTC.

The chain has TRBV19 and TRBJ2-3, with D tentatively TRBD2 (5 bases). V shed 5 bases and J shed 0 bases, with 24 bases lying between them. CDR3 size: 19 residues. Germline V gives CDR1 LNHDA, CDR2 SQIVND (reference sequence). CDR3 sequence reads: CASSVGLRARRASTDTQYF. In DNA form, the CDR3 reads TGTGCCAGTAGTGTCGGCCTCCGGGCTAGGCGGGCGAGCACAGATACGCAGTATTTT.